These T cell receptor beta chains were read from a single sample in a study of blood T cell repertoires in COVID-19. Sequencing used immunoSEQ multiplex PCR; TCRdb keeps in-frame clones, though not all of them. The table has under 300,000 clones, roughly 86% seen once. The sequencing input was peripheral blood. The receptor source for this set is a woman in her sixties or seventies with active or convalescent COVID-19. Both conserved end residues are part of each CDR3. Each record gives: J gene, D gene, V gene, clone size, CDR3 DNA, CDR3 protein. D genes are given only for firm matches. Clone size appears in some rows only: once, few, many, or a class for an expanded clone.

TRBJ1-2 | TRBD1 | TRBV4-1 | . | TGCGCCAGCAGCCCACAGGGACAGGGAGACTATGGCTACACCTTC | CASSPQGQGDYGYTF
TRBJ1-5 | . | TRBV7-2 | . | TGTGCCAGCAGCCCACAGCAGGCCACTAATCAGCCCCAGCATTTT | CASSPQQATNQPQHF
TRBJ1-4 | . | TRBV6-5 | . | TGTGCCAGCAGTTCCTGGAGCAGTAATGAAAAACTGTTTTTT | CASSSWSSNEKLFF
TRBJ1-1 | TRBD1 | TRBV3-1/TRBV3-2 | once | TGTGCCAGCAGCCCCACAGGGGGGCAACGGATCACTGAAGCTTTCTTT | CASSPTGGQRITEAFF
TRBJ1-2 | . | TRBV27 | . | TGTGCCAGCAGCCTCTCCCCCATGGAGGGACCAAACTATGGCTACACCTTC | CASSLSPMEGPNYGYTF
TRBJ1-1 | . | TRBV10-3 | few | TGTGCCATCTCGACGGGGGACACTGAAGCTTTCTTT | CAISTGDTEAFF
TRBJ2-5 | TRBD1 | TRBV11-2 | . | TGTGCCAGCAGCTTACTTAGGGGGCTCTCGGGGCAAGAGACCCAGTACTTC | CASSLLRGLSGQETQYF
TRBJ2-7 | TRBD1 | TRBV5-1 | . | TGCGCCAGCAGCTTGGACCGCGGGACAGGGGGCGGCGAGCAGTACTTC | CASSLDRGTGGGEQYF
TRBJ1-1 | TRBD1 | TRBV19 | . | TGTGCCAGTAGTATAGGACAGGGGGACGTATCTGTGGCTTTCTTT | CASSIGQGDVSVAFF
TRBJ1-2 | . | TRBV12-3/TRBV12-4 | . | TGTGCCAGCAGTTTAGAAGGGGTCTATGGCTACACCTTC | CASSLEGVYGYTF
TRBJ2-1 | TRBD2 | TRBV3-1/TRBV3-2 | . | TGTGCCAGCAGCCAAGTGATAGCGGGGGGCAATGAGCAGTTCTTC | CASSQVIAGGNEQFF
TRBJ2-1 | . | TRBV19 | . | TGTGCCAGTACAGGGTACACTGAGCAGTTCTTC | CASTGYTEQFF
TRBJ2-5 | TRBD2 | TRBV6-6 | . | TGTGCCAGCTTGGCGGGAGGAACCCAGTACTTC | CASLAGGTQYF
TRBJ1-1 | TRBD1 | TRBV5-1 | few | TGCGCCAGCAGCCATACAGGGGACACTGAAGCTTTCTTT | CASSHTGDTEAFF
TRBJ1-1 | . | TRBV5-1 | . | TGCGCCAGCAGCTTGGCCGTCGGCACTGAAGCTTTCTTT | CASSLAVGTEAFF
TRBJ1-3 | . | TRBV11-2 | . | TGTGCCAGCAGCTCGCAGGGATCTGGAAACACCATATATTTT | CASSSQGSGNTIYF
TRBJ2-3 | TRBD2 | TRBV19 | . | TGTGCCAGCGCCGGGGGACTAGCGGGGGCGCCGAGGGCAGATACGCAGTATTTT | CASAGGLAGAPRADTQYF
TRBJ1-1 | . | TRBV5-1 | . | TGCGCCAGCAGCTTGCAACAGGGCAGTGAAGCTTTCTTT | CASSLQQGSEAFF
TRBJ2-1 | . | TRBV7-2 | once | TGTGCCAGCAGCTTAAACCCAAGACAGAGCTCCTACAATGAGCAGTTCTTC | CASSLNPRQSSYNEQFF
TRBJ1-2 | . | TRBV9 | . | TGTGCCAGCAGCGTGTCGTGGAGGGACTATGGCTACACCTTC | CASSVSWRDYGYTF
TRBJ2-3 | . | TRBV6-5 | . | TGTGCCAGCCTTCCGACGACGACAGGTTCAGATACGCAGTATTTT | CASLPTTTGSDTQYF